This T cell receptor (beta chain) was sequenced in a study of Graves' ophthalmopathy and Graves' hyperthyroidism (dated by TCRdb to 2016 to 2019). In terms of the full investigation: Peripheral blood samples were taken at the time of initial diagnosis, before any treatment was given. TCR beta repertoire signatures were used to distinguish Graves' ophthalmopathy from Graves' hyperthyroidism and to predict progression to ophthalmopathy. In total, approximately 130 blood samples were TCR-sequenced: under 45 ophthalmopathy, over 70 hyperthyroidism and approximately 17 hyperthyroidism-to-ophthalmopathy patients. To explore V-J signatures distinguishing ophthalmopathy from hyperthyroidism, a discovery set of around 100 patients (fewer than 45 ophthalmopathy, 57 stable hyperthyroidism) was enrolled. For independent validation, a separate cohort was made up of 18 to 20 hyperthyroidism patients plus 17 patients who later progressed from hyperthyroidism to ophthalmopathy. T-cell repertoires of thyroid tissue and blood were compared in about 6 hyperthyroidism patients. After sampling, hyperthyroidism patients received methimazole starting at 30 mg daily, and ophthalmopathy patients received high-dose intravenous methylprednisolone. Results and caveats for the whole study, not just this receptor: Among expanded thyroid clonotypes with frequency above 0.001, most also showed up in blood, which suggests that blood repertoires may reflect the thyroid immune response. Ophthalmopathy was separated from stable hyperthyroidism by the 13-signature model with roughly 90% sensitivity and roughly 83% specificity in cross-validation and with 80%/75% in the test set. In validation, the model predicted ophthalmopathy progression with about 64% sensitivity and about 73% specificity; 12 predicted patients were CT-confirmed with GO in a median of 6.5 months. No statistical method was used to predetermine the sample size, and group allocation was not hidden from the investigators.

The germline ends are 11 bases apart after V is trimmed by 5 bases and J by 1 base. The CDR3 has 13 amino acids, counting the end cysteine and phenylalanine. The sequence is cut down to CDR3 DNA, 39 bases in frame from base 1. The germline V gene (reference sequence) gives CDR1 as DFQATT and CDR2 as SNEGSKA. TCR beta CDR3 regions were amplified from RNA transcripts for repertoire sequencing. The first round of RT-PCR was done with HTBI primers and the Qiagen OneStep RT-PCR kit, and was followed by a second round of multiplex PCR, then size selection and purification. Libraries were sequenced paired-end with 100 bp reads on an Illumina HiSeq2000. Regarding the original processing steps: SOAPnuke was used for read processing, and reads with adapters, uncalled bases, a mean Phred below 15, or no exact constant-primer or identifier match were discarded. COPE v1.2.5 was used to merge the high-quality paired reads. Each unique nucleotide sequence was treated as a clonotype, and MiTCR v1.1 was used to align the clonotypes to the IMGT TRB V, D and J references. Only V-J combinations with frequency above 0.0001 were analysed, covering approximately 99% of repertoires. For each V-J combination, a TCR clonal expansion and chaos score was defined as F50 clonal expansion divided by the chaos observed in the TCRdist matrix. Welch's t-statistics and random forest were used to narrow the features down to roughly twelve V-J combinations, which were then fed into a naive Bayes classifier. Thyroid-blood repertoire similarity was quantified with the Morisita-Horn index. TCRdb redid the processing of the public reads, applying fastp at Q25 and MiXCR, and retained in-frame beta chains. One record per CDR3 amino acid sequence lists the most common genes and DNA. TCRdb's processing, not the authors', yielded these V and J calls. Counted in this sample were roughly 350,000 distinct CDR3 sequences; approximately 18% of them appeared once. The ten most abundant clones make up 2% to 3% of the sample.

This clonotype has at least ten counts. What antigen it recognizes has not been identified. There are no base qualities to consult, and no much larger clone falls within one base. Stable hyperthyroidism was defined as no progression to ophthalmopathy within 18 months of follow-up. The hyperthyroidism patients were 18 to 65 years old and newly diagnosed, with a disease duration of less than 2 months. Patients were excluded if they had other autoimmune diseases, uncontrolled infections, pregnancy or lactation. Diagnosis relied on clinical symptoms, serum thyroxine, TRAb, thyroid ultrasound and orbital computed tomography. Using Ficoll-Paque density gradient centrifugation, PBMCs were isolated from 8.5 to 10 ml of fresh peripheral blood. Total RNA was extracted with Trizol reagent and quality-checked on an Agilent 2100 Bioanalyzer.

This chain joins TRBV20-1 to TRBJ1-1; matching of 5 bases hints at TRBD1 as the D gene. The source is an adult woman with stable Graves' hyperthyroidism. Sequenced: peripheral blood. For the CDR3, the sequence is CSASWGENTEAFF. Read as DNA, the sequence is TGCAGTGCTTCATGGGGCGAGAACACTGAAGCTTTCTTT.